Presented here are 12 T cell receptor beta chains from one specimen sequenced in a study of T cell repertoires in cytomegalovirus infection. TCRdb analysed the reads with MiXCR anew, one entry per CDR3 protein. The sample shows fewer than 550,000 distinct CDR3 sequences, about 15% of them seen only once. What was sequenced was CD8+ T cells from PBMCs. Source of these receptors: a human donor in good health (CMV status not recorded). Some clones in this sample may be carry-over from other donors' samples.

This clonotype has ten or more counts. The chain employs TRBV7-9 and TRBJ1-4; D ambiguous. Per the germline V gene, CDR1 is SEHNR and CDR2 is FQNEAQ (reference sequence). The germline V and J ends were trimmed by 4 bases and 6 bases, with 12 bases remaining between them. The CDR3 consists of 14 residues. CDR3 loop: CASSYLTQDEKLFF. In nucleotides, the CDR3 is TGTGCCAGCAGCTACCTAACCCAGGATGAAAAACTGTTTTTT.

This clonotype has a handful of counts. The rearrangement joins TRBV19 to TRBJ1-1; D uncertain. CDR3 length: 16 amino acids. V gave up 3 bases and J gave up 0 bases, with 14 bases separating them. The germline V gene has CDR1 LNHDA and CDR2 SQIVND (reference sequence). The CDR3 DNA reads as TGTGCCAGTAGTATGGACGCCGAGGGCATGAACACTGAAGCTTTCTTT. Translating it yields CASSMDAEGMNTEAFF.

This clonotype was seen more than once but under ten times. The chain joins TRBV2 to TRBJ1-2; no definite D call. Trimming took 9 bases from V and 0 from J, leaving 5 bases between them. The CDR3 runs to 11 residues. CDR1 SNHLY and CDR2 FYNNEI come from the germline V gene. The CDR3 sequence: CASGPNYGYTF. Here the CDR3 DNA reads TGTGCCAGTGGGCCTAACTATGGCTACACCTTC.

In its sample, this clonotype was seen many times. The CDR3 spells CASSYDPGYYEQYF. CDR3 coding DNA: TGTGCCAGCAGTTACGACCCAGGGTACTACGAGCAGTACTTC. This sequence joins TRBV6-5 and TRBJ2-7, with D perhaps matching TRBD1 (5 bases). There are 14 residues in the CDR3. V was cut by 2 bases and J by 3 bases, with 11 bases left in between. Germline loops: CDR1 MNHEY, CDR2 SVGAGI.

This clonotype turned up a few times. V usage is TRBV6-4 and J usage is TRBJ2-2, with unresolved D. V was shortened by 5 bases and J by 1 base, with 8 bases between the two germline ends. Per germline, CDR1 MRHNA and CDR2 SNTAGT. CDR3 size: 14 residues. CDR3 amino acids: CASSLHVNTGELFF. DNA for the CDR3: TGTGCCAGCAGTTTACACGTGAACACCGGGGAGCTGTTTTTT.

This clonotype was found many times. This sequence joins TRBV6-9 and TRBJ1-6; 12 nucleotides match TRBD1. The trim removed 10 bases at V and 7 bases at J, leaving 20 bases unmatched. Per germline, CDR1 MNHGY and CDR2 SVAAGI. The CDR3 sequence is 19 residues long. In nucleotides, the CDR3 is TGTGCCACCCCTGAGCCGGGACAGGGGGCGAAAAACAAAAATTCACCCCTCCACTTT. As protein: CATPEPGQGAKNKNSPLHF.

This clonotype appeared a few times. The rearrangement uses TRBV6-1 and TRBJ1-6, with D possibly TRBD1 on 5 matching bases. This CDR3 is 15 amino acids long. V was shortened by 3 bases and J by 4 bases, with 10 bases between the two germline ends. CDR1 and CDR2 from the germline V gene are MNHNS and SASEGT. CDR3 nucleotide sequence: TGTGCCAGCAGTGATCTAGGACATTATAATTCACCCCTCCACTTT. Amino acids: CASSDLGHYNSPLHF.

The sample holds one count of this clonotype. The rearrangement uses TRBV3-1 and TRBJ2-2, with D perhaps TRBD2 (6 bases). The CDR3 runs to 20 residues. V dropped 4 bases and J dropped 3 bases, with 27 bases sitting between them. The germline gives CDR1 LGHDT, CDR2 YNNKEL (reference sequence). The DNA for the CDR3 is TGTGCCAGCAGCCTCGCCGTGGGGGGACTTCCGGGCGGTGACACCGGGGAGCTGTTTTTT. Translation gives CASSLAVGGLPGGDTGELFF. Full variable domain (outside the CDR3, taken from reference TRBV3-1 and TRBJ2-2): DTAVSQTPKYLVTQMGNDKSIKCEQNLGHDTMYWYKQDSKKFLKIMFSYNNKELIINETVPNRFSPKSPDKAHLNLHINSLELGDSAVYFCASSLAVGGLPGGDTGELFFGEGSRLTVL.

The chain couples TRBV6-1 to TRBJ1-5; D is perhaps TRBD1 (5 bases). CDR1 and CDR2 from the germline V gene are MNHNS and SASEGT. The CDR3 has 15 residues. V dropped 1 base and J dropped 7 bases, with 14 bases sitting between them. CDR3 sequence: CASSEDDRATQPQHF. The DNA of the CDR3 is TGTGCCAGCAGTGAAGATGACAGAGCTACACAGCCCCAGCATTTT.

This clonotype has at least ten counts. This chain uses TRBV7-6 with TRBJ1-1; no clear D. Trimming pared 0 bases from V and 2 bases from J, leaving 19 bases between. The CDR3 contains 18 residues. From germline, CDR1 is SGHVS and CDR2 FNYEAQ. CDR3 bases: TGTGCCAGCAGCTTAGCCCAGACACAGCTTACCGTTAACACTGAAGCTTTCTTT. Protein product: CASSLAQTQLTVNTEAFF.

The gene calls are TRBV4-1 and TRBJ1-2, with TRBD1 matching over 8 bases. Trimming at V came to 2 bases and at J to 1 base, leaving 9 bases not matched to a gene. The length of the CDR3 is 17 residues. The germline gives CDR1 MGHRA, CDR2 YSYEKL. The CDR3 reads CASSQSGGQGGNYGYTF. The CDR3, as DNA: TGCGCCAGCAGCCAATCCGGCGGACAGGGAGGTAACTATGGCTACACCTTC.

In its sample, this clonotype was seen many times. CDR3 coding DNA: TGTGCCAGCAGCGCCACAGGGGAGGGGCAGTATTTT. Translating gives CASSATGEGQYF. This chain uses TRBV11-2 with TRBJ2-3, with D perhaps TRBD1 or TRBD2 (7 bases each). With 5 bases removed from V and 11 bases from J, the gap between germline ends came to 14 bases. The CDR3 extends over 12 amino acids. From germline, CDR1 is SGHAT and CDR2 FQNNGV.